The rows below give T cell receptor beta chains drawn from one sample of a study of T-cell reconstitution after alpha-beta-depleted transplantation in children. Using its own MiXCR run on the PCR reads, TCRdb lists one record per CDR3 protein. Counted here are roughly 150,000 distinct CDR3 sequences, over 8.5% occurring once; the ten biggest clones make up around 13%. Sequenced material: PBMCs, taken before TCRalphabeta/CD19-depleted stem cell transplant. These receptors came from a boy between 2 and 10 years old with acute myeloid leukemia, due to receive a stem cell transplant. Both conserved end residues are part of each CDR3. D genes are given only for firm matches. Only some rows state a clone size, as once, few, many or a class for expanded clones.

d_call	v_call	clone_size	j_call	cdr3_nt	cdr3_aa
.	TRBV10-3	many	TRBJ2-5	TGTGCCATCAGTGAGGAAATAAAACAAGAGACCCAGTACTTC	CAISEEIKQETQYF
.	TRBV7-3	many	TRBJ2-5	TGTGCCAGCAGCCTCGGGGCGGCCGAAGAGACCCAGTACTTC	CASSLGAAEETQYF
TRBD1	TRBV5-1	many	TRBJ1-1	TGCGCCAGCAGCCGGGACAGGGGGAGTAACACTGAAGCTTTCTTT	CASSRDRGSNTEAFF
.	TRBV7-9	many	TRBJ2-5	TGTGCCAGCAGCTCAGAGGGGGGGCTGGAGACCCAGTACTTC	CASSSEGGLETQYF
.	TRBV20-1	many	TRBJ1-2	TGCAGTGCTACGGGCTACTATGGCTACACCTTC	CSATGYYGYTF
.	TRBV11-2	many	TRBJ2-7	TGTGCCAGCAGCTCAAGCGAGAGCTCCTACGAGCAGTACTTC	CASSSSESSYEQYF
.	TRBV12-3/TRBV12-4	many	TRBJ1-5	TGTGCCAGCAGTTTTACAGGGAGGAATCAGCCCCAGCATTTT	CASSFTGRNQPQHF
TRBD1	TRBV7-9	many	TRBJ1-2	TGTGCCAGCAGCTTTGGGACAGGGCGCGGCTACACCTTC	CASSFGTGRGYTF
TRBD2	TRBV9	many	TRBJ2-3	TGTGCCAGCAGCGCACCAGCGGGGGAGGGTACGCAGTATTTT	CASSAPAGEGTQYF
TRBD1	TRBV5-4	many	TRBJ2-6	TGTGCCAGCAGCTCCCCGGGACAGGGGGCATTTGCTGGGGCCAACGTCCTGACTTTC	CASSSPGQGAFAGANVLTF
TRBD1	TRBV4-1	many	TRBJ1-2	TGCGCCAGCAGCCAAGTGGCAGGGGGCGACTATGGCTACACCTTC	CASSQVAGGDYGYTF
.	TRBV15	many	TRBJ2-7	TGTGCCACCAGGGCCGGGTCGGGCGGGTACGAGCAGTACTTC	CATRAGSGGYEQYF
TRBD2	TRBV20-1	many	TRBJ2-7	TGCAGTGCTAGAGATCCAGCGGGAGGGCCACGGGAGCAGTACTTC	CSARDPAGGPREQYF
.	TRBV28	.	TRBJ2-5	TGTGCCAGCAGTCCCGGGCGGGGGCTTTGGAAGACCCAGTACTTC	CASSPGRGLWKTQYF
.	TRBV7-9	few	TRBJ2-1	TGTGCCAGCAGCTTAGCGACCGGAGAGTTCTTC	CASSLATGEFF
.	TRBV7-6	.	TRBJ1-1	TGTGCCAGCAGCCCTTGGGATGGGGGGAACACTGAAGCTTTCTTT	CASSPWDGGNTEAFF
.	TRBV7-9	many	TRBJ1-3	TGTGCCAGCAGCTCCAGACGGGAGAGCTCTGGAAACACCATATATTTT	CASSSRRESSGNTIYF
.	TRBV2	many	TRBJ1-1	TGTGCCAGCAGTGTCCAGAGGATGAACACTGAAGCTTTCTTT	CASSVQRMNTEAFF
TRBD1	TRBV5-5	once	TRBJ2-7	TGTGCCAGCAGCGTATACAGGGGATCCTACGAGCAGTACTTC	CASSVYRGSYEQYF
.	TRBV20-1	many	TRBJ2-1	TGCAGTGCTTTGGACTCAGACCTAAGGAATGAGCAGTTCTTC	CSALDSDLRNEQFF
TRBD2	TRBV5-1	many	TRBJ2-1	TGCGCCAGCGGGACGGGGGGCTCCTACAATGAGCAGTTCTTC	CASGTGGSYNEQFF
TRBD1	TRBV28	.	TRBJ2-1	TGTGCCAGCAGATTGACAGGGCGAGATGAGCAGTTCTTC	CASRLTGRDEQFF
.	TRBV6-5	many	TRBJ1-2	TGTGCCAGCAAAGGGGGTGGCTATGGCTACACCTTC	CASKGGGYGYTF
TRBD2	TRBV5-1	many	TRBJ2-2	TGCGCCAGCAGCTTTTTAGCGGGAGAGGGGGAGCTGTTTTTT	CASSFLAGEGELFF
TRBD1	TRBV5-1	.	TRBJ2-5	TGCGCCAGCAGCCTCTCGGGACAGGGCGGGCAAGAGACCCAGTACTTC	CASSLSGQGGQETQYF
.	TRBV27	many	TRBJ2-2	TGTGCCAGCCAACGTGAGGGGAAGGGAGCCGGGGAGCTGTTTTTT	CASQREGKGAGELFF
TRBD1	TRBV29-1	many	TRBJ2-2	TGCAGCGTTGAGACTAGACAGGGGGCGACCGGGGAGCTGTTTTTT	CSVETRQGATGELFF
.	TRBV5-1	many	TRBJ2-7	TGCGCCAGCAGCTTGATCCAGGGCGGGGAGCAGTACTTC	CASSLIQGGEQYF
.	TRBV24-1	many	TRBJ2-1	TGTGCCACCAGTGATTTTTTGACAGGTTACAATGAGCAGTTCTTC	CATSDFLTGYNEQFF
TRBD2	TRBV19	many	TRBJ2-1	TGTGCCAGTACCGGGACTAGCGGGGGGGCTCAGCAGTTCTTC	CASTGTSGGAQQFF
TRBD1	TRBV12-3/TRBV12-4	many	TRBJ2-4	TGTGCCAGCAGTCACAGGGGTATGAACATTCAGTACTTC	CASSHRGMNIQYF
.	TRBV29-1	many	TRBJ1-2	TGCAGCGTTGCCCCGGGGGGATATGGCTACACCTTC	CSVAPGGYGYTF
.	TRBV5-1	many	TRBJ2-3	TGCGCCAGCAGGCCTGGGAACTTCTTCACAGATACGCAGTATTTT	CASRPGNFFTDTQYF
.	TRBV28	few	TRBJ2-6	TGTGCCAGCAGACCGAGGAGGCGCTCTGGGGCCAACGTCCTGACTTTC	CASRPRRRSGANVLTF
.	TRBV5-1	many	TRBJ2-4	TGCGCCAGCAGCTTGGCCGGGAGTGTCCTAGCCAAAAACATTCAGTACTTC	CASSLAGSVLAKNIQYF
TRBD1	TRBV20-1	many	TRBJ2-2	TGCAGTGCTAGAGAAACGACAGGGGGCAAGAGGGTCACCGGGGAGCTGTTTTTT	CSARETTGGKRVTGELFF
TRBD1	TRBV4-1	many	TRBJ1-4	TGCGCCAGCAGCCGCGACAGGGGGCTTAGTGAAAAACTGTTTTTT	CASSRDRGLSEKLFF
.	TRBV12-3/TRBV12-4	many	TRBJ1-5	TGTGCCAGCAGTTTAGTGTACCTTTCAGCCCAGCATTTT	CASSLVYLSAQHF
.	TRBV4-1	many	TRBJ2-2	TGCGCCAGCAGCCAAGGAAGAACCGGGGAGCTGTTTTTT	CASSQGRTGELFF
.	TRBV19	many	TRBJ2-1	TGTGCCAGTAGTATTGGAGACGACCTTTGGAAGAATGAGCAGTTCTTC	CASSIGDDLWKNEQFF
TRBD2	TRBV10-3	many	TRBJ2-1	TGTGCCATCTCCTCCGGGACTACCGGGAGCAATGAGCAGTTCTTC	CAISSGTTGSNEQFF
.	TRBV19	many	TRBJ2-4	TGTGCCAGTAGTTTCCCTCTGGGGGGCCAGGACATTCAGTACTTC	CASSFPLGGQDIQYF
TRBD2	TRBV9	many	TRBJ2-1	TGTGCCAGCAGCGCCCGACTAGCCCTTTTCGGCAATGAGCAGTTCTTC	CASSARLALFGNEQFF
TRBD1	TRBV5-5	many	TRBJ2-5	TGTGCCAGCAGCTCCGGACAGGTCCCAGAGACCCAGTACTTC	CASSSGQVPETQYF
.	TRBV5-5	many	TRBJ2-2	TGTGCCAGCAGCTTCGCGGCACGGGGCACCGGGGAGCTGTTTTTT	CASSFAARGTGELFF
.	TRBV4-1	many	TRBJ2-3	TGCGCCAGCAGCCAAGATTGGGGCCTGTTCACAGATACGCAGTATTTT	CASSQDWGLFTDTQYF
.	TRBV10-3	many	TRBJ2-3	TGTGCCATCAGTGAGTCGGTGCTAGCTTCAGATACGCAGTATTTT	CAISESVLASDTQYF
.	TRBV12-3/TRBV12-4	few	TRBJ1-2	TGTGCCAGCAGCTTAGTACCCCTCGGTCCGGGGGATGGCTACACCTTC	CASSLVPLGPGDGYTF
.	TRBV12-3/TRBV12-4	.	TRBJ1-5	TGTTCCAGCAGTTCGGCTGGTTTACGGAATCAGCCCCAGCATTTT	CSSSSAGLRNQPQHF
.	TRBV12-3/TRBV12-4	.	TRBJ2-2	TGTGCCAGCAGTTTATCGGCGGTACCGAACACCGGGGAGCTGTTTTTT	CASSLSAVPNTGELFF
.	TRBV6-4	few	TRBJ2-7	TGTGCCAGCAGTGAATGGGACGGCTTCTACGAGCAGTACTTC	CASSEWDGFYEQYF
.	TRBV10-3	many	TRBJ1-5	TGTGCCATCTCCTCGGGGGCGAGGCAGCCCCAGCATTTT	CAISSGARQPQHF
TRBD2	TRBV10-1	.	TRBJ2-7	TGCGCCAGCAGCCCCGGGACTAGCGGGATGAATACCGGTTACGAGCAGTACTTC	CASSPGTSGMNTGYEQYF